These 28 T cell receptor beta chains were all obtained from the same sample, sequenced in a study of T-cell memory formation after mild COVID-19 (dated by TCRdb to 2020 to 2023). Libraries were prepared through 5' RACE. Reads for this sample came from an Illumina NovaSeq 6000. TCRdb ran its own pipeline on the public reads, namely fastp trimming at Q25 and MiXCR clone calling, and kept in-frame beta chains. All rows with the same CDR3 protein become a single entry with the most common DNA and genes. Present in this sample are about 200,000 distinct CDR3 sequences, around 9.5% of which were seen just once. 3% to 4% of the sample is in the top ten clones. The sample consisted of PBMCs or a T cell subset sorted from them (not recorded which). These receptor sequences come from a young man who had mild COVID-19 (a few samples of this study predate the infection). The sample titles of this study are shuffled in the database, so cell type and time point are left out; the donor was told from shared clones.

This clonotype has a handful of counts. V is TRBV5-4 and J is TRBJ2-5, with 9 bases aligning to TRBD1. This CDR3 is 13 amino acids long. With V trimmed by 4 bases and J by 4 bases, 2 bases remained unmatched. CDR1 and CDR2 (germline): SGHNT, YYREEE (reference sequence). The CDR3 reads CASSRTGVETQYF. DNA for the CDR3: TGTGCCAGCAGCAGGACAGGGGTAGAGACCCAGTACTTC.

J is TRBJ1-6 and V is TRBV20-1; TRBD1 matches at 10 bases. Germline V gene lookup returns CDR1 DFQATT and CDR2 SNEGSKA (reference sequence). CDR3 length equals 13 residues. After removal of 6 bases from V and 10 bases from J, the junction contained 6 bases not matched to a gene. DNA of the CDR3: TGCAGTGCACCGGACAGGGGGGAATCACCCCTCCACTTT. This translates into CSAPDRGESPLHF.

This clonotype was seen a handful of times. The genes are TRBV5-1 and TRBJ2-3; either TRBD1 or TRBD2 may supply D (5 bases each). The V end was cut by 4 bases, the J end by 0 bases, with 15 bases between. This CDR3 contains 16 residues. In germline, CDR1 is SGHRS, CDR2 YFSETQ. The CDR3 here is CASSAWGRSSTDTQYF. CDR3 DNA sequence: TGCGCCAGCAGCGCCTGGGGACGGTCTAGCACAGATACGCAGTATTTT.

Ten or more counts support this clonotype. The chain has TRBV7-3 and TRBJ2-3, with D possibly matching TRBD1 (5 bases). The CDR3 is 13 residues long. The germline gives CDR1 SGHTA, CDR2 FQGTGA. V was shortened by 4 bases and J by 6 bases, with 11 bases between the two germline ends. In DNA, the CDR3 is TGTGCCAGCAGCTCGCAAAACAGGGATACGCAGTATTTT. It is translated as CASSSQNRDTQYF.

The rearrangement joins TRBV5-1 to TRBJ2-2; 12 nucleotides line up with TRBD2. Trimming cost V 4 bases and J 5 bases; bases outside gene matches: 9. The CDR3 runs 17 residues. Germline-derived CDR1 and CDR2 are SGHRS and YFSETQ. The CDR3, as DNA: TGCGCCAGCAGCACTAAGACTAGCGGGGGAGTTACCGGGGAGCTGTTTTTT. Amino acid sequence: CASSTKTSGGVTGELFF.

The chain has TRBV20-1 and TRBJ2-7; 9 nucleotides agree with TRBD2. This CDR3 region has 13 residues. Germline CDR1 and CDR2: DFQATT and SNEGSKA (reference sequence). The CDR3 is CSMTSGYFYEQYF. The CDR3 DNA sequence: TGCAGCATGACTAGCGGATACTTCTACGAGCAGTACTTC.

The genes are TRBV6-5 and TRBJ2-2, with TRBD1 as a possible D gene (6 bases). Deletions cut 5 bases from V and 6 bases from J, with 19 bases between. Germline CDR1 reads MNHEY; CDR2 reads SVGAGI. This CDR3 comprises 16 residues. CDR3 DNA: TGTGCCAGCAGTCGAGCAGGGGCGAGTTGGTCCGGGGAGCTGTTTTTT. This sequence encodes CASSRAGASWSGELFF.

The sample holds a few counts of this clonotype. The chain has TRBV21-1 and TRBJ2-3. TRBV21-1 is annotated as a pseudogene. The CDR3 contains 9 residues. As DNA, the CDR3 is TGTGCCAGCAGCAGAAGGGGGTATTTT. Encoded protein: CASSRRGYF.

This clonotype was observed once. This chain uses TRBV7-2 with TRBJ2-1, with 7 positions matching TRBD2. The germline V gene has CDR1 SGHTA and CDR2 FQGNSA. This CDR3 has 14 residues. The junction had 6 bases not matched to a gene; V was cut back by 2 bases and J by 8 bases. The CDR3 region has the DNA TGTGCCAGCAGCTTAAGACTAGCCGGCGATGAGCAGTTCTTC. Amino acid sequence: CASSLRLAGDEQFF.

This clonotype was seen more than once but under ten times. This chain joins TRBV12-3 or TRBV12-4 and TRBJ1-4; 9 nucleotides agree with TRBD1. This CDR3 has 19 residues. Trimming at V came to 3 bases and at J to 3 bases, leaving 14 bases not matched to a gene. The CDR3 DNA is TGTGCCAGCAGTTTTCTCTTTCGGGACAGGGTGATGTCTAATGAAAAACTGTTTTTT. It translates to CASSFLFRDRVMSNEKLFF.

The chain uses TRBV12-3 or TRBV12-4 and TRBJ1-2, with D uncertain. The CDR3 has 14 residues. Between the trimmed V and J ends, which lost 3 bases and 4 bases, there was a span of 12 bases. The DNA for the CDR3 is TGTGCCAGCAGTTTTCTGGGAGACCGCTATGGCTACACCTTC. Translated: CASSFLGDRYGYTF.

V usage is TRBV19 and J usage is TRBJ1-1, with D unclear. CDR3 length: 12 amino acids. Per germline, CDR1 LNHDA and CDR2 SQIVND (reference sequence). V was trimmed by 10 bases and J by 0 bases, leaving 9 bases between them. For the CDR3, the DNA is TGTGCCACTGGTCCCCTGAACACTGAAGCTTTCTTT. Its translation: CATGPLNTEAFF.

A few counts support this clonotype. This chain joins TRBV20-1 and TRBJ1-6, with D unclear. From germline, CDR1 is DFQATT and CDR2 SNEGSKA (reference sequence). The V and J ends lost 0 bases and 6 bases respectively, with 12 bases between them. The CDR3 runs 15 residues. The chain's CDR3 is CSARDLGKINSPLHF. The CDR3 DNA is TGCAGTGCTAGAGATCTGGGGAAGATTAATTCACCCCTCCACTTT.

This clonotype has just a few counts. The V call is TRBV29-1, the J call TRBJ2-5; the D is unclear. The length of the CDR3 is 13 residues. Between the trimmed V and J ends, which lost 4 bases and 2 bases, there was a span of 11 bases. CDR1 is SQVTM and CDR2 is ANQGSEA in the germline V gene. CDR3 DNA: TGCAGCGTTGCGGGCCAGCAACAAGAGACCCAGTACTTC. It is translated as CSVAGQQQETQYF.

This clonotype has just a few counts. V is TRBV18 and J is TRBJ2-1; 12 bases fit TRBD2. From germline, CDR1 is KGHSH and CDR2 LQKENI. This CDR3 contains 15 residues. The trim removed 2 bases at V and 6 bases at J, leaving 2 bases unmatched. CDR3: CASSPTTSGGNEQFF. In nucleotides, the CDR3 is TGTGCCAGCTCACCAACGACTAGCGGGGGCAATGAGCAGTTCTTC.

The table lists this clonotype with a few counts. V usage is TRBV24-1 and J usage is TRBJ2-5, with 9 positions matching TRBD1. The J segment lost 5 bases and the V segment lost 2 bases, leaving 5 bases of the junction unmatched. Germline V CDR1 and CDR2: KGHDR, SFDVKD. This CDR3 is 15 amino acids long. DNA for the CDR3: TGTGCCACCAGTGATTGGGGGACAGGGAGGGAGACCCAGTACTTC. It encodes CATSDWGTGRETQYF.

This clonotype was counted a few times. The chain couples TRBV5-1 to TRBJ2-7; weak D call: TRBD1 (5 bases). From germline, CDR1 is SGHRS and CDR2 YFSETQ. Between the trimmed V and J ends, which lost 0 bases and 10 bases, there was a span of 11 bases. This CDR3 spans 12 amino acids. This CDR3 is CASSLDLGPQYF. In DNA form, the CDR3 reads TGCGCCAGCAGCTTGGATTTGGGGCCCCAGTACTTC. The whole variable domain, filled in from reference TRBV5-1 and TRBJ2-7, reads KAGVTQTPRYLIKTRGQQVTLSCSPISGHRSVSWYQQTPGQGLQFLFEYFSETQRNKGNFPGRFSGRQFSNSRSEMNVSTLELGDSALYLCASSLDLGPQYFGPGTRLTVT.

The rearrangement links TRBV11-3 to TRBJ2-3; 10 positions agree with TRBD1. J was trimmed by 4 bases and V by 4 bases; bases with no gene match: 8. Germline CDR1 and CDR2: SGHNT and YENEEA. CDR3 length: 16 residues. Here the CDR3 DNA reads TGTGCCAGCAGCTCTTCCGGGACAGGGGATTCAGATACGCAGTATTTT. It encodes CASSSSGTGDSDTQYF. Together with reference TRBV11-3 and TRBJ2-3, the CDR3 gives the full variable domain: EAGVVQSPRYKIIEKKQPVAFWCNPISGHNTLYWYLQNLGQGPELLIRYENEEAVDDSQLPKDRFSAERLKGVDSTLKIQPAELGDSAVYLCASSSSGTGDSDTQYFGPGTRLTVL.

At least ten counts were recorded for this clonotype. This CDR3 is CSVDRTGGNEQFF. DNA for the CDR3: TGCAGCGTTGACAGGACAGGGGGGAATGAGCAGTTCTTC. The chain links TRBV29-1 to TRBJ2-1, with 10 positions matching TRBD1. CDR3 length: 13 amino acids. The V segment lost 3 bases and the J segment 7 bases; nucleotides outside the gene matches: 3. Germline loops: CDR1 SQVTM, CDR2 ANQGSEA.

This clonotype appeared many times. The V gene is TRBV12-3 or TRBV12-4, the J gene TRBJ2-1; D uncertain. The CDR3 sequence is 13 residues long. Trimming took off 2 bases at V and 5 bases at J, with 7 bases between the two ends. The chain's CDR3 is CASSLTRDNEQFF. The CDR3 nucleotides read TGTGCCAGCAGTTTAACCCGAGACAATGAGCAGTTCTTC.

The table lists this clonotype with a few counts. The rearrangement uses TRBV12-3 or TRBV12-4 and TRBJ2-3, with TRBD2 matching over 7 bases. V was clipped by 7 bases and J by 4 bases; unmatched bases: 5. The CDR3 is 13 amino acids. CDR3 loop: CASTSGGADTQYF. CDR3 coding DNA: TGTGCCAGCACTAGCGGTGGGGCAGATACGCAGTATTTT.

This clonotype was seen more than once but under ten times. CDR3 in amino acids: CASSLKPLAGPEDTQYF. The CDR3 coding sequence is TGCGCCAGCAGCCTAAAACCCCTAGCGGGGCCCGAGGATACGCAGTATTTT. The rearrangement links TRBV5-1 to TRBJ2-3; 9 bases agree with TRBD2. CDR3 length equals 17 residues. V lost 4 bases and J lost 6; bases outside the gene matches: 15. Germline V gives CDR1 SGHRS, CDR2 YFSETQ.

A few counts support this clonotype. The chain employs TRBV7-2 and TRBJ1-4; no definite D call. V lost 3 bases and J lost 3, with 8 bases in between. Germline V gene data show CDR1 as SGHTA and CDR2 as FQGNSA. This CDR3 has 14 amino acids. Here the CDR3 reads CASSFQSSNEKLFF. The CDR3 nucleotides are TGTGCCAGCAGCTTTCAGTCCTCTAATGAAAAACTGTTTTTT.

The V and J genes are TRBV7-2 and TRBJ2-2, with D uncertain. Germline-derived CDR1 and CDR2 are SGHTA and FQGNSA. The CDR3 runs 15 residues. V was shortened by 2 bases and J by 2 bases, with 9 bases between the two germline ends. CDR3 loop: CASSLQPQNTGELFF. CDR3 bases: TGTGCCAGCAGCTTACAGCCCCAAAACACCGGGGAGCTGTTTTTT.

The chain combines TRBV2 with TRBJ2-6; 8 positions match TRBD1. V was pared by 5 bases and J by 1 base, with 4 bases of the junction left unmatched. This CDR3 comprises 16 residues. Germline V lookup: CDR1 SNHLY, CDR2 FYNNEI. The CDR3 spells CASSQGADSGANVLTF. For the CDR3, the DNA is TGTGCCAGCAGTCAGGGGGCGGATTCTGGGGCCAACGTCCTGACTTTC.

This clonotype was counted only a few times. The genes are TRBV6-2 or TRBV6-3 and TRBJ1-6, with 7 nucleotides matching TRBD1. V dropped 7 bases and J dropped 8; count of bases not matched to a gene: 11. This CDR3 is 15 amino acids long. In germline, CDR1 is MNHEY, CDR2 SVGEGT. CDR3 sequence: CASKYTGERYSPLHF. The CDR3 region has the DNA TGTGCCAGCAAGTATACAGGGGAAAGGTATTCACCCCTCCACTTT.

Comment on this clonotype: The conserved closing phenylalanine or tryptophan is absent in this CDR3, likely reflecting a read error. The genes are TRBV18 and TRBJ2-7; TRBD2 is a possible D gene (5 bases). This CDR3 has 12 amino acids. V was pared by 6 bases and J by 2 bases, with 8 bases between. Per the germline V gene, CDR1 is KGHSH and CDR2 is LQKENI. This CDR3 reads CASSTGTYEQYL. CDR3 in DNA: TGTGCCAGCTCTACGGGGACCTACGAGCAGTACTTA.

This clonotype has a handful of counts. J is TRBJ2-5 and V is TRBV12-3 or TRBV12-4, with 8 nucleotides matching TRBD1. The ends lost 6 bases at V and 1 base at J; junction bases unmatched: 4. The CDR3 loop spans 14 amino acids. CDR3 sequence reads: CASSLTGVQETQYF. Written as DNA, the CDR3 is TGTGCCAGCAGCCTGACAGGGGTCCAAGAGACCCAGTACTTC.